Following are 20 T cell receptor beta chains from one sample sequenced in a study of T cells in women clearing cervical HPV infection. This table comes from immunoSEQ multiplex PCR, and its TCRdb copy is limited to in-frame clones, with some not included. The sample table includes under 35,000 clones. The material sequenced was blood buffy coat. These receptor sequences come from a woman aged 18 to 75 with a cervical HPV16 infection that either progressed to CIN3+ or cleared (not recorded which).

Remarks on this clone: Read sequence stops 3 residues before the CDR3 end, and the germline J gene provides the missing end. The chain uses TRBV7-8 and TRBJ1-2; the D gene is possibly TRBD1 (6 bases). Germline values: CDR1 SGHVS, CDR2 FQNEAQ. There are 12 residues in the CDR3. The CDR3 DNA, read in part, is TGTGCCAGCAGCCCAGGGACAACCGGC. Translating gives CASSPGTTG. The entire CDR3 sequence reads CASSPGTTGYTF.

Worth noting for this clone: The read halts 3 residues ahead of the CDR3 end, with the missing end drawn from the germline J gene. The chain joins TRBV19 to TRBJ2-2; D may correspond to TRBD1 or TRBD2 (5 bases each). There are 17 residues in the CDR3. The germline V gene has CDR1 LNHDA and CDR2 SQIVND (reference sequence). CDR3 protein: CASSIARQGDTNEKLFF. Partial CDR3 DNA: TGTGCCAGTAGTATAGCGAGGCAGGGAGATACTAATGAAAAG.

This clone is medium-sized by frequency. The part of the CDR3 DNA that was read is TGCAGCGTCCCCGGGACAGGGGGACGTTGGTATGGC. Protein product: CSVPGTGGRWYG. In full, the CDR3 reads CSVPGTGGRWYGYTF. The rearrangement uses TRBV29-1 and TRBJ1-2, with 11 bases matching TRBD1. The read terminates 3 residues before the CDR3 end, so the remaining end is supplied by the germline J gene. Germline-derived CDR1 and CDR2 are SQVTM and ANQGSEA. With 6 bases clipped from V and 5 bases from J, the junction kept 11 bases outside the gene matches. The CDR3 extends over 15 amino acids. Based on the CDR3 plus reference TRBV29-1 and TRBJ1-2, the full variable domain is SAVISQKPSRDICQRGTSLTIQCQVDSQVTMMFWYRQQPGQSLTLIATANQGSEATYESGFVIDKFPISRPNLTFSTLTVSNMSPEDSSIYLCSVPGTGGRWYGYTFGSGTRLTVV.

With respect to this clone: The read stops 3 residues short of the end of the CDR3; the missing end is completed from the germline J gene. This chain links TRBV11-3 with TRBJ2-3; tentative D call: TRBD2 (6 bases). The V and J ends lost 7 bases and 3 bases respectively, with 11 bases between them. This CDR3 has 13 residues. Germline CDR1 reads SGHNT; CDR2 reads YENEEA. The CDR3: CASMEGITDTQYF. The CDR3 bases that were read are TGTGCCAGCATGGAGGGGATAACAGATACG.

As regards this clone: Coverage ceases 3 residues before the CDR3 finishes, and the germline J gene fills in the end. The same CDR3 can be traced to other DNA sequences in this sample. The chain recombines TRBV18 with TRBJ1-6; possibly TRBD1 for D (5 bases). V was cut by 6 bases and J by 10 bases, with 16 bases left in between. The germline V gene encodes CDR1 KGHSH and CDR2 LQKENI. The CDR3 length is 14 residues. The CDR3 here is CASSRGYANSPLHF. CDR3 DNA (partial): TGTGCCAGCTCTCGGGGGTACGCGAACTCACCC. The whole variable domain, remainder taken from reference TRBV18 and TRBJ1-6, is NAGVMQNPRHLVRRRGQEARLRCSPMKGHSHVYWYRQLPEEGLKFMVYLQKENIIDESGMPKERFSAEFPKEGPSILRIQQVVRGDSAAYFCASSRGYANSPLHFGNGTRLTVT.

Comment on this clone: The read falls 3 residues short of the CDR3 end, and the missing part is taken from the germline J gene. The V gene is TRBV6-4, the J gene TRBJ2-5; D not resolved. This CDR3 spans 12 amino acids. Deletions cut 6 bases from V and 5 bases from J, with 10 bases between. The germline gives CDR1 MRHNA, CDR2 SNTAGT. CDR3 bases read: TGTGCCAGCAGGAACTTCCGGGAGACC. Its protein is CASRNFRET. The entire CDR3 protein reads CASRNFRETQYF.

The CDR3 protein is CASRDTYSNQPQHF. The sequenced part of the CDR3 DNA is TGTGCCAGCCGGGACACGTATAGCAATCAGCCC. This chain joins TRBV28 and TRBJ1-5; maybe TRBD1 (6 bases). The CDR3 end lies 3 residues beyond the end of the read and is filled in from the germline J gene. The CDR3 covers 14 residues. Trimming removed 8 bases from V and 0 bases from J, with 11 bases in between. CDR1 is MDHEN, CDR2 SYDVKM, per germline.

The CDR3 spells CASSLVRGEQYF. The DNA read from the CDR3 is TGTGCCAGCAGCTTAGTGAGGGGCGAG. The chain has TRBV7-6 and TRBJ2-7; D may correspond to TRBD1 or TRBD2 (5 bases each). Read sequence stops 3 residues before the CDR3 end, and the germline J gene provides the missing end. V lost 1 base and J lost 6, with 7 bases in between. CDR3 length: 12 amino acids. Germline assignment: CDR1 SGHVS and CDR2 FNYEAQ.

Comment on this clone: The read finishes 3 residues shy of the CDR3 end, and the germline J gene is used to complete it. This chain links TRBV7-2 with TRBJ2-2; TRBD1 matches 10 bases. The germline V gene has CDR1 SGHTA and CDR2 FQGNSA. The CDR3 length is 14 residues. The CDR3 reads CASSIDRGPSPLFF. Incomplete CDR3 DNA: TGTGCCAGCAGCATAGACAGGGGGCCTTCACCG.

On this clone: The read gets to within 3 residues of the CDR3 end, and the germline J gene fills in the rest. The chain joins TRBV5-1 to TRBJ1-4; TRBD1 agrees at 8 bases. CDR1 is SGHRS, CDR2 YFSETQ, per germline. This CDR3 has 15 amino acids. V was pared by 4 bases and J by 5 bases, with 7 bases of the junction left unmatched. The CDR3 bases that were read are TGCGCCAGCAGCGCCGTTACAGGGGGAAATGAAAAA. Amino acids: CASSAVTGGNEK. In full, the CDR3 reads CASSAVTGGNEKLFF. The whole variable domain, filled in from reference TRBV5-1 and TRBJ1-4, reads KAGVTQTPRYLIKTRGQQVTLSCSPISGHRSVSWYQQTPGQGLQFLFEYFSETQRNKGNFPGRFSGRQFSNSRSEMNVSTLELGDSALYLCASSAVTGGNEKLFFGSGTQLSVL.

Notes on this clone: The CDR3 goes on 3 residues after the read ends, and that part is filled in from the germline J gene. The chain combines TRBV18 with TRBJ1-2; weak D call: TRBD1 (5 bases). There are 13 residues in the CDR3. Germline V CDR1 and CDR2: KGHSH, LQKENI. The part of the CDR3 DNA that was read is TGTGCCAGCTCACCACGGGGGGAAGATACC. It codes for CASSPRGEDT. The whole CDR3 sequence reads CASSPRGEDTYTF.

Comments on this clone: The read terminates 3 residues ahead of where the CDR3 ends, so the germline J gene completes it. The chain uses TRBV5-8 and TRBJ1-4, with a tentative D call TRBD1 (5 bases). This CDR3 is built from 15 residues. V lost 0 bases to trimming and J lost 1 base, with 7 bases between them. Germline V gives CDR1 SGHTS, CDR2 YDEGEE. The covered CDR3 bases are TGTGCCAGCAGCTTGGGTGACAGAACTAATGAAAAA. As protein: CASSLGDRTNEK. The complete CDR3 protein is CASSLGDRTNEKLFF.

As concerns this clone: The sequence runs out 3 residues before the end of the CDR3; the remainder is reconstructed from the germline J gene. This chain uses TRBV20-1 with TRBJ2-5, with D unclear. From germline, CDR1 is DFQATT and CDR2 SNEGSKA (reference sequence). Trimming removed 5 bases from V and 2 bases from J, with 15 bases in between. The CDR3 loop spans 14 amino acids. The CDR3 reads CSAQAPHGQETQYF. The CDR3 DNA, read in part, is TGCAGTGCTCAGGCCCCCCATGGGCAAGAGACC.

To note about this clone: Compared with germline, one end of the junction differs, possibly owing to a read error. Read data end 3 residues before the CDR3 end; the end is taken from the germline J gene. This chain links TRBV7-7 with TRBJ2-2; 9 positions agree with TRBD1. Germline-derived CDR1 and CDR2 are SSHAT and FNYEAQ (reference sequence). The CDR3 contains 15 residues. CDR3 bases read: TGTGCTAGCAGCGCCGGGACAGGGAGAAATTCACCG. It yields the protein CASSAGTGRNSP. The full CDR3 reads CASSAGTGRNSPLFF.

On this clone itself: The sequence runs out 3 residues before the end of the CDR3; the remainder is reconstructed from the germline J gene. This rearrangement joins TRBV10-1 to TRBJ2-1; 9 bases are a match to TRBD2. The CDR3 loop spans 16 amino acids. Trimming took 2 bases from V and 8 from J; bases not matched to a gene: 10. The germline gives CDR1 WNHNN, CDR2 SYGVQD (reference sequence). The CDR3 sequence: CASSEGFAGGWDEQFF. Incomplete CDR3 DNA: TGCGCCAGCAGTGAGGGGTTTGCGGGAGGGTGGGATGAG.

As to this clone: The read terminates 3 residues before the CDR3 end, so the remaining end is supplied by the germline J gene. The chain is built from TRBV7-6 and TRBJ1-1, with 10 bases that match TRBD1. The CDR3 sequence is 14 residues long. V gave up 7 bases and J gave up 5 bases; unmatched junction bases: 7. CDR1 and CDR2 (germline): SGHVS, FNYEAQ. The sequenced part of the CDR3 DNA is TGTGCCAGCACCCTAGGGACAGGGGAAACTGAA. As protein: CASTLGTGETE. The complete CDR3 reads CASTLGTGETEAFF.

In regard to this clone: The observed sequence ends 3 residues before the CDR3 terminus, with the missing tail filled in from the germline J gene. The V and J genes are TRBV19 and TRBJ1-1, with D hard to call. The CDR3 is 14 residues long. CDR1 is LNHDA, CDR2 SQIVND, per germline (reference sequence). Trimming took off 5 bases at V and 5 bases at J, with 15 bases between the two ends. CDR3 DNA, as far as it was read: TGTGCCAGTAGTCACCGGTCGGGGATGACTGAA. Residues: CASSHRSGMTE. The whole CDR3 sequence is CASSHRSGMTEAFF.

Notes on this clone: The read comes to an end 3 residues before the CDR3 does, leaving the germline J gene to fill in the end. This chain joins TRBV20-1 and TRBJ2-1; 10 bases fit TRBD2. The ends lost 6 bases at V and 6 bases at J; junction bases unmatched: 14. The germline CDR1 and CDR2 sequences are DFQATT and SNEGSKA (reference sequence). The CDR3 consists of 16 residues. The CDR3 loop is CSAPGVLAGNRNEQFF. The CDR3 bases that were read are TGCAGTGCGCCAGGGGTACTAGCGGGAAACCGCAATGAG.

For this clone: The CDR3 end falls 3 residues outside the read, so it is completed with the germline J gene. The chain has TRBV5-8 and TRBJ1-6; the match to TRBD1 covers 7 bases. Trimming took 7 bases from V and 10 from J; bases not matched to a gene: 8. Per the germline V gene, CDR1 is SGHTS and CDR2 is YDEGEE. There are 13 residues in the CDR3. CDR3 bases read: TGTGCCAGCGTGGTCAGGGGGTTCTCACCC. Translating it yields CASVVRGFSP. The entire CDR3 reads CASVVRGFSPLHF.

Details on this clone: The CDR3 is cut off 3 residues early in the read; its end comes from the germline J gene. The V gene is TRBV5-1, the J gene TRBJ2-6; D is undetermined. Per the germline V gene, CDR1 is SGHRS and CDR2 is YFSETQ. This CDR3 has 14 amino acids. V was clipped by 0 bases and J by 3 bases, with 4 bases between them. The part of the CDR3 DNA that was read is TGCGCCAGCAGCTTGGGAGGTGGGGCCAACGTC. Its translation: CASSLGGGANV. Given in full, the CDR3 is CASSLGGGANVLTF.